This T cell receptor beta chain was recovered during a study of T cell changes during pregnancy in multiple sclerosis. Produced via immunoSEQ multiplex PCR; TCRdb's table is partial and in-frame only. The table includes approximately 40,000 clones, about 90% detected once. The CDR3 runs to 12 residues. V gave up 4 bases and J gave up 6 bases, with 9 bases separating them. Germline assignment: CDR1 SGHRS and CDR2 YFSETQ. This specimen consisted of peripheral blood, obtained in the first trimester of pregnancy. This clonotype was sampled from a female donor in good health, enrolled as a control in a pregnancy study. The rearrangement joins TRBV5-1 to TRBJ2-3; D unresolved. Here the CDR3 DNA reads TGCGCCAGCAGCCCTACCTCGGATACGCAGTATTTT. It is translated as CASSPTSDTQYF.